The 19 T cell receptor beta chains listed next were all sequenced from one sample in a study of cytomegalovirus exposure and HLA in healthy donors. Vbeta (60) and Jbeta (13) primers were used in the PCR. Using immunoSEQ multiplex PCR, the repertoire was profiled, and TCRdb retains in-frame clones only, with some absent. Here the sample spans 170,000 or so clones, 65% to 85% being singletons. The sequenced sample was PBMCs. The receptor set was obtained from a woman between 45 and 60 years old in good health and CMV-seropositive.

For the CDR3, the DNA is TGTGCCAGCAGTCTCGACAGGGGTCTGAACTATGGCTACACCTTC. This translates into CASSLDRGLNYGYTF. V usage is TRBV2 and J usage is TRBJ1-2, with 8 nucleotides matching TRBD1. Germline values: CDR1 SNHLY, CDR2 FYNNEI. There are 15 residues in the CDR3. V lost 5 bases, J lost 2 bases, and 7 bases stayed unmatched.

The chain is built from TRBV2 and TRBJ2-7; 8 bases agree with TRBD1. The CDR3 spans 14 residues. Trimming at V came to 7 bases and at J to 6 bases, leaving 11 bases not matched to a gene. Germline assignment: CDR1 SNHLY and CDR2 FYNNEI. CDR3 loop: CASTSRTGKSEQYF. CDR3 DNA: TGTGCCAGCACCAGCAGGACAGGGAAGAGCGAGCAGTACTTC.

The chain is built from TRBV6-5 and TRBJ1-2, with 9 nucleotides matching TRBD1. This CDR3 region has 13 residues. CDR1 and CDR2 from the germline V gene are MNHEY and SVGAGI. V was pared by 7 bases and J by 8 bases, with 8 bases of the junction left unmatched. The CDR3: CASTQRDRAGYTF. CDR3 DNA: TGTGCCAGCACCCAACGGGACAGGGCCGGCTACACCTTC.

This rearrangement joins TRBV16 to TRBJ1-2; no clear D gene. The length of the CDR3 is 13 residues. V gave up 4 bases and J gave up 7 bases, with 13 bases separating them. Germline CDR1 and CDR2: KGHSY and FQNENV. CDR3 residues: CASSLEGDGGYTF. The CDR3, as DNA: TGTGCCAGCAGCCTGGAGGGCGACGGTGGCTACACCTTC. The full variable domain, in which reference TRBV16 and TRBJ1-2 provide the parts outside the CDR3, is GEEVAQTPKHLVRGEGQKAKLYCAPIKGHSYVFWYQQVLKNEFKFLISFQNENVFDETGMPKERFSAKCLPNSPCSLEIQATKLEDSAVYFCASSLEGDGGYTFGSGTRLTVV.

The rearrangement joins TRBV5-6 to TRBJ2-1; 8 positions agree with TRBD2. With 2 bases clipped from V and 2 bases from J, the junction kept 3 bases outside the gene matches. The CDR3 runs to 15 residues. Germline-derived CDR1 and CDR2 are SGHDT and YYEEEE. The CDR3 reads CASSFGLAAYNEQFF. In nucleotides, the CDR3 is TGTGCCAGCAGCTTTGGACTAGCTGCCTACAATGAGCAGTTCTTC.

The chain joins TRBV30 to TRBJ1-1; D perhaps matches TRBD1 (6 bases). V was clipped by 0 bases and J by 9 bases, with 17 bases between them. The CDR3 loop spans 14 amino acids. Germline V CDR1 and CDR2: GTSNPN, SVGIG (reference sequence). The chain's CDR3 is CAWSVLGAPAKAFF. The DNA for the CDR3 is TGTGCCTGGAGTGTACTGGGGGCCCCCGCAAAAGCTTTCTTT.

The chain has TRBV11-2 and TRBJ1-5; the match to TRBD1 covers 7 bases. The CDR3 spans 17 residues. In germline, CDR1 is SGHAT, CDR2 FQNNGV. J was trimmed by 3 bases and V by 5 bases; bases with no gene match: 13. CDR3 nucleotides: TGTGCCAGCAGCGCAGGAAGGGACAGAGGTTACAATCAGCCCCAGCATTTT. Translated, it gives CASSAGRDRGYNQPQHF.

The rearrangement joins TRBV4-3 to TRBJ1-2; D is possibly TRBD1 (5 bases). The germline V gene has CDR1 LGHNA and CDR2 YSLEER. V was pared by 2 bases and J by 0 bases, with 10 bases between. This CDR3 is 15 amino acids long. The CDR3 reads CASSQRDRSNYGYTF. The CDR3 DNA follows: TGCGCCAGCAGCCAAAGAGACAGATCTAACTATGGCTACACCTTC.

In its sample, this clone was seen once. The chain links TRBV18 to TRBJ1-1, with D perhaps matching TRBD1 (6 bases). Germline CDR1 and CDR2: KGHSH and LQKENI. There are 14 residues in the CDR3. The V end was cut by 1 base, the J end by 5 bases, with 11 bases between. The chain's CDR3 is CASSPQQGLTEAFF. Written as DNA, the CDR3 is TGTGCCAGCTCACCACAGCAGGGGTTGACTGAAGCTTTCTTT.

The rearrangement joins TRBV7-2 to TRBJ2-5, with 10 positions matching TRBD1. The J call may be wrong; the DNA end is better matched by TRBJ2-7. The CDR3 length is 19 residues. CDR1 is SGHTA, CDR2 FQGNSA, per germline. The CDR3 bases are TGTGCCAGCAGCTTAGTGGCGACAGGGGGCCTGTCGGGCCTCTACGAGCAGTACTTC. Translated: CASSLVATGGLSGLYEQYF.

V and J are TRBV2 and TRBJ2-4; 10 bases map to TRBD1. CDR3 length: 14 residues. J lost 12 bases, V lost 6 bases, and 11 bases had no gene match. Per germline, CDR1 SNHLY and CDR2 FYNNEI. In nucleotides, the CDR3 is TGTGCCAGCAGAAGACAGGGGGCCGGGGACAGTCAGTACTTC. Encoded protein: CASRRQGAGDSQYF. The variable domain in full, with the rest retrieved from reference TRBV2 and TRBJ2-4, is EPEVTQTPSHQVTQMGQEVILRCVPISNHLYFYWYRQILGQKVEFLVSFYNNEISEKSEIFDDQFSVERPDGSNFTLKIRSTKLEDSAMYFCASRRQGAGDSQYFGAGTRLSVL.

DNA of the CDR3: TGTGCCAGCACCCGGTCTCCGAGATACGAGCAGTACTTC. Protein: CASTRSPRYEQYF. The rearrangement links TRBV28 to TRBJ2-7, with D hard to call. Germline CDR1 MDHEN, CDR2 SYDVKM. V lost 7 bases, J lost 4 bases, and 14 bases lay in between. CDR3 size: 13 residues.

The rearrangement uses TRBV30 and TRBJ1-5; D is unclear. This CDR3 is 13 amino acids long. Deletions cut 1 base from V and 0 bases from J, with 4 bases between. Germline CDR1 GTSNPN, CDR2 SVGIG (reference sequence). The CDR3 is CAWSEHSNQPQHF. The DNA for the CDR3 is TGTGCCTGGAGTGAGCATAGCAATCAGCCCCAGCATTTT.

V is TRBV28 and J is TRBJ1-2, with 9 bases matching TRBD1. V lost 3 bases to trimming and J lost 3 bases; unmatched junction nucleotides: 11. The CDR3 totals 17 residues. Germline CDR1 and CDR2: MDHEN and SYDVKM. This CDR3 is CASSFSGQGRVDYGYTF. The CDR3 bases are TGTGCCAGCAGTTTCTCGGGACAGGGAAGGGTTGACTATGGCTACACCTTC.

V and J are TRBV7-2 and TRBJ2-5, with 9 positions matching TRBD2. The tail of the sequence fits TRBJ2-7 better, so the J call may be wrong. Germline CDR1 is SGHTA and CDR2 is FQGNSA. The CDR3 length is 16 residues. CDR3: CASSSSYRREGPEQYF. As DNA, the CDR3 is TGTGCCAGCAGCTCAAGTTACAGGCGGGAGGGCCCCGAGCAGTACTTC.

The rearrangement links TRBV21-1 to TRBJ1-1; the table assigns TRBD1, which was not confirmed against the DNA. TRBV21-1 is shown as a pseudogene. This CDR3 contains 16 residues. CDR3 loop: CASSLGQERLNTEAFF. In DNA, the CDR3 is TGTGCCAGCAGCTTAGGACAGGAGCGCCTGAACACTGAAGCTTTCTTT.

A single count supports this clone. The chain recombines TRBV5-4 with TRBJ2-7; TRBD2 is a possible D gene (5 bases). Trimming removed 6 bases from V and 0 bases from J, with 10 bases in between. The CDR3 spans 13 residues. Germline V gene lookup returns CDR1 SGHNT and CDR2 YYREEE (reference sequence). In DNA form, the CDR3 reads TGTGCCAGCACGACGGGAAGCTCCTACGAGCAGTACTTC. It specifies CASTTGSSYEQYF.

Of note for this clone: One junction end does not reproduce the germline sequence, and a read error may be involved. The chain joins TRBV5-4 to TRBJ2-6; D perhaps matches TRBD1 (6 bases). The CDR3 is made up of 15 amino acids. CDR1 SGHNT and CDR2 YYREEE come from the germline V gene (reference sequence). This CDR3 is CASSLAGAGANGLTF. The CDR3 DNA is TGTGCCAGCAGCTTGGCAGGGGCCGGGGCCAACGGCCTGACTTTC.

The chain has TRBV27 and TRBJ2-2; D perhaps matches TRBD1 (5 bases). The germline V gene has CDR1 MNHEY and CDR2 SMNVEV (reference sequence). The CDR3 is made up of 14 amino acids. V was shortened by 4 bases and J by 3 bases, with 9 bases between the two germline ends. The CDR3 loop is CASSSPGYTGELFF. The DNA for the CDR3 is TGTGCCAGCAGTTCCCCAGGGTACACCGGGGAGCTGTTTTTT.